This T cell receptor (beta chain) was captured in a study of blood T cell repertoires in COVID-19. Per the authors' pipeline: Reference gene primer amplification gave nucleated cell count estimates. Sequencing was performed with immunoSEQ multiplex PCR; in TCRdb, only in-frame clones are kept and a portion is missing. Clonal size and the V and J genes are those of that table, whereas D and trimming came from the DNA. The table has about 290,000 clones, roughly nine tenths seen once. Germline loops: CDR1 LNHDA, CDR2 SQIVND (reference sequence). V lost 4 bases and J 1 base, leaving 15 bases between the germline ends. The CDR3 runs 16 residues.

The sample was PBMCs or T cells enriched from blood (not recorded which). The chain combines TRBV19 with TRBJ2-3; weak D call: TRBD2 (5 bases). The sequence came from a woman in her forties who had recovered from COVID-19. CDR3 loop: CASSTVGRGRTDTQYF. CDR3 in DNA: TGTGCCAGTAGTACCGTCGGTCGGGGTCGCACAGATACGCAGTATTTT. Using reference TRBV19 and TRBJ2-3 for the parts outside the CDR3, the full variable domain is DGGITQSPKYLFRKEGQNVTLSCEQNLNHDAMYWYRQDPGQGLRLIYYSQIVNDFQKGDIAEGYSVSREKKESFPLTVTSAQKNPTAFYLCASSTVGRGRTDTQYFGPGTRLTVL.